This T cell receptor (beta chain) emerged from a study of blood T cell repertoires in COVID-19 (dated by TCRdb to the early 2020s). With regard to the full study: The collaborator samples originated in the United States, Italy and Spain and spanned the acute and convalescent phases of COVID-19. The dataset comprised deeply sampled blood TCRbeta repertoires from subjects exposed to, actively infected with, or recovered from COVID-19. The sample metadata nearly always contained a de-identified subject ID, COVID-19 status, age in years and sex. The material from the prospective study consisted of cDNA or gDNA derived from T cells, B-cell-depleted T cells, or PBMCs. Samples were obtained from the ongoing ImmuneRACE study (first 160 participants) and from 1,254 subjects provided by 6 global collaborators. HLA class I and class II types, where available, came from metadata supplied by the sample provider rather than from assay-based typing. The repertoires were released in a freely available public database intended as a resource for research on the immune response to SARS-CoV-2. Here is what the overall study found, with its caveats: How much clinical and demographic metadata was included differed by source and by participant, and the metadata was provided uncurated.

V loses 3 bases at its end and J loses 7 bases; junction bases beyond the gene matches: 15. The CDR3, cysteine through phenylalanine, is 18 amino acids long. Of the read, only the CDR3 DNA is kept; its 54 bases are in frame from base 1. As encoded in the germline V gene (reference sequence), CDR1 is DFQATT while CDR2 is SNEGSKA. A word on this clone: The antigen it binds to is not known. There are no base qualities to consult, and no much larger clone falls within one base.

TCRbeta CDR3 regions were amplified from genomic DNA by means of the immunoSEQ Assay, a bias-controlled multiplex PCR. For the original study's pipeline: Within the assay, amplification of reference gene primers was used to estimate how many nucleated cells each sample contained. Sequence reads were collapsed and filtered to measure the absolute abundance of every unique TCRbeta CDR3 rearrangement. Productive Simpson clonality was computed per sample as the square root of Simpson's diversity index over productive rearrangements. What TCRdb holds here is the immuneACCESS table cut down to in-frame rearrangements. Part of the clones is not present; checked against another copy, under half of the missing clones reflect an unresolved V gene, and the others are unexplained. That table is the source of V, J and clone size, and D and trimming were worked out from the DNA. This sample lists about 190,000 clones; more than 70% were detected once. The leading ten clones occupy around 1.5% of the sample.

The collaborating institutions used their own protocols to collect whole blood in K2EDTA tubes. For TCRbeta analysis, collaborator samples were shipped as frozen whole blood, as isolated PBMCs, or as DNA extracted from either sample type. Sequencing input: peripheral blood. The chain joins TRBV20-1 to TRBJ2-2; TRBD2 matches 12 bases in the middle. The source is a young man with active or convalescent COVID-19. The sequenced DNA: TGCAGTGCTAGTTTGCCTAGCGGGGGGGGACCGGGCGACGGGGAGCTGTTTTTT. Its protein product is CSASLPSGGGPGDGELFF.